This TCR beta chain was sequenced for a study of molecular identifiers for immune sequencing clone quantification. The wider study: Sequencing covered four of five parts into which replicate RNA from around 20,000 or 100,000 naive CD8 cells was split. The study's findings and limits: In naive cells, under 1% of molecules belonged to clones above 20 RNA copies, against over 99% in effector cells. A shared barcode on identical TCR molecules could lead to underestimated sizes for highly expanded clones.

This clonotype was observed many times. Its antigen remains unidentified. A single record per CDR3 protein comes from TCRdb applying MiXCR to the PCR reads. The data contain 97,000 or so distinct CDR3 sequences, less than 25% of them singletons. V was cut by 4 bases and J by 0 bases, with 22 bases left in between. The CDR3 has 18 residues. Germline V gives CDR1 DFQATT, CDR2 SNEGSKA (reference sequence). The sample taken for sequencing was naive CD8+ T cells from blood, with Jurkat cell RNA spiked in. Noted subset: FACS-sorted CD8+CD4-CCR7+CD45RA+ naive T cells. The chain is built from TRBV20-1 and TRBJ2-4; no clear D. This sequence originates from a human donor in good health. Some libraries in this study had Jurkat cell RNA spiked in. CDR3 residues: CSANFFPNSHVAKNIQYF. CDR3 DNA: TGCAGTGCTAATTTTTTCCCAAATAGCCACGTAGCCAAAAACATTCAGTACTTC.